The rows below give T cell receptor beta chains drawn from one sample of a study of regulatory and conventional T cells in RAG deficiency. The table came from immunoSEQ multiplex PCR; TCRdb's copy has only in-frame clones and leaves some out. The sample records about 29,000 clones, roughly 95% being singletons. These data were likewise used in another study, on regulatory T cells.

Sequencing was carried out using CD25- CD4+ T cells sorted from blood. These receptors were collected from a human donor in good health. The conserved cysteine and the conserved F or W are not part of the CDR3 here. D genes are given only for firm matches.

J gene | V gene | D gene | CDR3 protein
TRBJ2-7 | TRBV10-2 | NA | ASSEAHEDEQY
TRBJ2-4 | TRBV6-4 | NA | ADKGDLDLAKNIQY
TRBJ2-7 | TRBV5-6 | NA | ASSLLYQGRGYEQY
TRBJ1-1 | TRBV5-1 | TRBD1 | ASSSTGGDWEAF
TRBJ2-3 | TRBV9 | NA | ASSAGLARASTDTQY
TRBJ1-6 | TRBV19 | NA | ASSPLVFSYNSPLH
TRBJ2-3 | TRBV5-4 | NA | ASSLSTDTQY
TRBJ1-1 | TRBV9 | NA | ASSVASVPNTEAF
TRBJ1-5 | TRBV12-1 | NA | ASSFVGYWNQPQH
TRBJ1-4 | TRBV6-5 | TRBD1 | ASRPDRGLNEKLF
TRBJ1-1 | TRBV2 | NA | ASSGGKGYTEAF
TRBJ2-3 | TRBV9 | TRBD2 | ASSLGLAGAASTDTQY
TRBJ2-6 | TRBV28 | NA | ASRAPGKESGANVLT
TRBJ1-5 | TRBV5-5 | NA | ASSSFGLENQPQH
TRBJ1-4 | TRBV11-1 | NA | ASSFSGDLGEKLF
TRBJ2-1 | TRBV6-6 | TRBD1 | ASSWGGQGSRNEQF
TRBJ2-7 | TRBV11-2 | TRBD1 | ASSADRGRVSYEQY
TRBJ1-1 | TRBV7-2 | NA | ASSPLTAADTEAF
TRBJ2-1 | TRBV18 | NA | ASSPPYRSSYNEQF
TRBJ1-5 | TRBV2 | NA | ASSRGTPYSNQPQH
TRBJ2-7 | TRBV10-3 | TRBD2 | AISDLTSGGAAEQY
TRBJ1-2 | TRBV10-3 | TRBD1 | AISGAGQGVFYYGYT
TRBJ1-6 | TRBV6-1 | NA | ASKEGPGYNSPLH
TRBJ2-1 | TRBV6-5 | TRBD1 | ASSPDRGLNEQF
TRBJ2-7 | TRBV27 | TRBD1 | ASSLTDRASYEQY
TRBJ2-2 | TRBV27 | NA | ASSSHRGTGELF
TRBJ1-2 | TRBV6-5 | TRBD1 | ASSPGTGYYGYT
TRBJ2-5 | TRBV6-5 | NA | ASSYRQGGETQY
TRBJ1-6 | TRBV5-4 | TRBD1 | ASSLGQGFNSPLH
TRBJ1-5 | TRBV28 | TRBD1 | ASTFDRGNQPQH
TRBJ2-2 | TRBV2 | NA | ASTEPPLRRELF
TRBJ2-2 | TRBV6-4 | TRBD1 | ASRQDRVTGELF
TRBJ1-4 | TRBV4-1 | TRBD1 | ASSQDGDSLNEKLF
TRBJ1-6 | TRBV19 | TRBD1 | ATDTTGIRSPLH
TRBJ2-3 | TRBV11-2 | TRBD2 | ASSSFGLAGPAGDTQY
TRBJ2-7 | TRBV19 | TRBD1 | ASSIRGDRAYEQY
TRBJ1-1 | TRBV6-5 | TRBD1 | ASYRDRGPAF
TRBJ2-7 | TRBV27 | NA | ASSPGVSYEQY
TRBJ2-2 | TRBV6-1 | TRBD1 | ASERDRGLVGELF
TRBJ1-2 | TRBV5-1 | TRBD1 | ASSARTGGIYGYT
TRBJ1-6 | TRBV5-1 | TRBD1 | ASSSDRESPLH
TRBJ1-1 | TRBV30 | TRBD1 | AFQDRGRANTEAF
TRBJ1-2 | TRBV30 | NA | AWRPREGGYT
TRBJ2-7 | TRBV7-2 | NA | ASSWGGRGYEQY
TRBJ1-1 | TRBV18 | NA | ASSHQEGLNTEAF
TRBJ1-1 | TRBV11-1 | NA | ASSSEGDGRRTEAF
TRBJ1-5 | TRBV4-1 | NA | ASGALDGSNQPQH
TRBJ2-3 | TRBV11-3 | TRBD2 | ASSLFSGGDTDTQY
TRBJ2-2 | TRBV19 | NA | ASTPDSITGELF
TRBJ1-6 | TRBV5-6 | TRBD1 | ASSLTGGYNSPLH
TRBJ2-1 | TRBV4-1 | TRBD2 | ASSQDLSGGSYNEQF
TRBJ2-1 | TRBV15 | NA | ATEDRINEQF
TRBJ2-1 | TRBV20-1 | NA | SARGLEEQF